The next 21 T cell receptor gamma chains were all read from a single sample in a study of gamma delta lymphoproliferative disorders and STAT genes. Genomic DNA from isolated PBMCs served as the sequencing template. TCRdb re-processed the multiplex PCR reads using CATT. The top ten hold around 34% of the sample, which has about 4,100 gamma-chain clones, roughly 7.3% seen once. Sequences were obtained from blood. These receptors were obtained from a human donor in good health.

This clone showed up many times. Additional DNA sequences in this sample encode the identical CDR3. The J gene is TRGJ1 or TRGJ2, the V gene TRGV2. Since TCRdb gives no J gene, matching the DNA to germline was used here to assign it. The J segment lost 6 bases and the V segment lost 0 bases, leaving 5 bases of the junction unmatched. There are 13 residues in the CDR3. Germline V gene data show CDR1 as EGSNGY and CDR2 as YDSYNSKV. The DNA for the CDR3 is TGTGCCACCTGGGACGGGCTAAGTTATAAGAAACTCTTT. It specifies CATWDGLSYKKLF.

In this sample, this clone is medium-sized. This CDR3 is also generated by other DNA sequences in the sample. The rearrangement uses TRGV2 and TRGJ1 or TRGJ2. TCRdb carries no J gene annotation; the J gene was assigned here by matching the DNA with germline. After removal of 1 base from V and 0 bases from J, the junction contained 3 bases not matched to a gene. The CDR3 covers 14 residues. Germline values: CDR1 EGSNGY, CDR2 YDSYNSKV. CDR3 bases: TGTGCCACCTGGGACGGACTGAATTATTATAAGAAACTCTTT. This codes for CATWDGLNYYKKLF.

This clone was counted many times. Different DNA sequences within this sample yield the same CDR3. The chain has TRGV8 and TRGJ1 or TRGJ2. TCRdb supplies no J gene; here it was assigned by aligning the nucleotide sequence to germline. CDR3 length: 13 amino acids. The germline V gene encodes CDR1 VENAVY and CDR2 YDSYNSRV. V lost 5 bases to trimming and J lost 0 bases; unmatched junction nucleotides: 4. CDR3 in DNA: TGTGCCACCTGGGGTACGAATTATTATAAGAAACTCTTT. Translated, it gives CATWGTNYYKKLF.

Turning to this clone: The DNA is omitted, as the CDR3 cannot be located on it reliably, and the CDR3 follows TCRdb's listing. J gene calling gave no result, while the V gene is TRGV11. TRGV11 is treated as an ORF (open reading frame) with a function not yet certain. Inclusive of both ends, the CDR3 amounts to 13 amino acids. The CDR3 loop reads CTTVLPLYYKKLF.

By share, this clone counts as medium-sized. V is TRGV10 and J is TRGJ1 or TRGJ2. No J gene is reported in TCRdb; it was inferred here by comparing the DNA with germline. TRGV10 is an ORF, with its function uncertain. This CDR3 has 12 residues. Losses at the gene ends were 8 bases for V and 3 bases for J; bases not matched to a gene: 5. The CDR3 loop is CAAWDIYYKKLF. CDR3 nucleotides: TGTGCTGCGTGGGACATTTATTATAAGAAACTCTTT.

By share, this clone counts as medium-sized. V usage is TRGV8 and J usage is TRGJP2. No J segment appears in TCRdb, so it was assigned here by matching the sequence to germline. V dropped 9 bases and J dropped 2; count of bases not matched to a gene: 9. The CDR3 has 14 amino acids. Germline assignment: CDR1 VENAVY and CDR2 YDSYNSRV. Here the CDR3 DNA reads TGTGCCACCGCGGGGTCAAGTAGTGATTGGATCAAGACGTTT. It encodes CATAGSSSDWIKTF.

Judged by abundance, this clone is medium-sized (0.01 to 0.1%). The genes are TRGV4 and TRGJ1 or TRGJ2. The J gene, missing from TCRdb, was assigned here through DNA to germline matching. Germline V gene lookup returns CDR1 EGSTGY and CDR2 YDSYTSSV. The V segment lost 0 bases and the J segment 3 bases; nucleotides outside the gene matches: 8. The CDR3 totals 15 residues. CDR3 nucleotides: TGTGCCACCTGGGATGGGCCAATAGGTTATTATAAGAAACTCTTT. Its protein product is CATWDGPIGYYKKLF.

This clone was counted many times. One junction end disagrees with the germline gene, perhaps due to a read error. This chain connects TRGV9 to TRGJ1 or TRGJ2. Because TCRdb records no J gene, it was assigned here through a match of the DNA to germline. The CDR3 sequence is 10 residues long. CDR1 GITISATS and CDR2 ISYDGTV come from the germline V gene (reference sequence). The CDR3, as DNA: TGTGCCTTGTCGGAGTATAAGAAACTCTTT. Its protein product is CALSEYKKLF.

This clone came up many times. The J gene is TRGJ1 or TRGJ2, the V gene TRGV2. As TCRdb names no J gene, one was assigned here on the basis of a DNA match to germline. After removal of 0 bases from V and 8 bases from J, the junction contained 7 bases not matched to a gene. CDR3 length: 13 amino acids. Germline V gene data show CDR1 as EGSNGY and CDR2 as YDSYNSKV. The CDR3 loop is CATWDGPQDKKLF. The CDR3 coding sequence is TGTGCCACCTGGGACGGGCCTCAGGATAAGAAACTCTTT.

By proportion, this clone is medium-sized. The chain uses TRGV4 and TRGJP1. No J segment appears in TCRdb, so it was assigned here by matching the sequence to germline. Germline V gives CDR1 EGSTGY, CDR2 YDSYTSSV. The CDR3 is 13 amino acids. The V gene end was trimmed by 4 bases and the J gene end by 5 bases; junction bases not matched to a gene: 4. CDR3 sequence (DNA): TGTGCCACCTGGGAGGGGACTGGTTGGTTCAAGATATTT. Protein: CATWEGTGWFKIF.

This clone is termed medium-sized. CDR3 sequence (DNA): TGTGCCACCTGGGACAGGCAACGGACTGGTTGGTTCAAGATATTT. It encodes CATWDRQRTGWFKIF. The chain joins TRGV5 to TRGJP1. Germline matching of the DNA provided the J gene here, since TCRdb leaves it blank. CDR1 and CDR2 from the germline V gene are VINAFY and YDVSNSKD. V lost 0 bases, J lost 5 bases, and 6 bases stayed unmatched. This CDR3 has 15 amino acids.

This clone was seen ten or more times. This same CDR3 is encoded by further DNA sequences in the sample. The rearrangement joins TRGV8 to TRGJ1 or TRGJ2. Here the J gene came from matching the DNA to germline, since TCRdb omits it. V lost 5 bases to trimming and J lost 2 bases; unmatched junction nucleotides: 3. The CDR3 length is 12 residues. Looked up from germline, CDR1 is VENAVY and CDR2 is YDSYNSRV. CDR3 sequence (DNA): TGTGCCACCTGGGCCTATTATTATAAGAAACTCTTT. It specifies CATWAYYYKKLF.

This clone is classed as medium-sized. The same CDR3 can be traced to other DNA sequences in this sample. V is TRGV2 and J is TRGJ1 or TRGJ2. TCRdb lists no J gene, so it was determined here by aligning the DNA to germline. Germline-derived CDR1 and CDR2 are EGSNGY and YDSYNSKV. V was pared by 2 bases and J by 4 bases, with 2 bases of the junction left unmatched. The CDR3 covers 12 residues. The CDR3 reads CATWDAYYKKLF. In nucleotides, the CDR3 is TGTGCCACCTGGGACGCGTATTATAAGAAACTCTTT.

Comments on this clone: Mismatch with germline at one junction end may stem from a read error. CDR3 protein: CAGDWIKTF. CDR3 sequence (DNA): TGCGCGGGTGATTGGATCAAGACGTTT. The chain links TRGV8 to TRGJP2. The J gene, left out of TCRdb, was set here by checking the DNA against germline. The CDR3 is 9 amino acids. Germline V CDR1 and CDR2: VENAVY, YDSYNSRV.

As regards this clone: Because the CDR3's place on the DNA is in doubt, the DNA is left out and the CDR3 is given as listed by TCRdb. V gene TRGV11 was called; the J gene was not. TRGV11 falls under the ORF class, with uncertain function. The CDR3 has 16 residues if both end residues are counted. CDR3 sequence: CTTVPAGLPNYYKKLF.

Relative to its sample, this clone is medium-sized. V gene TRGV9 combines with J gene TRGJ1 or TRGJ2. TCRdb lists no J gene, so it was determined here by aligning the DNA to germline. The CDR3 covers 9 residues. Trimming cost V 5 bases and J 12 bases; bases outside gene matches: 4. Germline lookup yields CDR1 GITISATS and CDR2 ISYDGTV (reference sequence). The CDR3 DNA is TGTGCCTTGTGGGGAGGGAAACTCTTT. Translating gives CALWGGKLF.

Within the sample, this clone is medium-sized. This chain uses TRGV8 with TRGJ1 or TRGJ2. Here the J gene was assigned by germline matching of the DNA, as TCRdb has none. Trimming cost V 1 base and J 5 bases; bases outside gene matches: 2. This CDR3 has 12 residues. Germline V gene data show CDR1 as VENAVY and CDR2 as YDSYNSRV. CDR3 sequence reads: CATWDRDYKKLF. DNA of the CDR3: TGTGCCACCTGGGATAGAGATTATAAGAAACTCTTT.

This clone was seen many times. The chain uses TRGV10 and TRGJ1 or TRGJ2. Matching the DNA to germline supplied the J gene, which TCRdb does not give. TRGV10 is treated as an ORF (open reading frame) with a function not yet certain. This CDR3 is 12 amino acids long. The ends lost 8 bases at V and 8 bases at J; junction bases unmatched: 10. As DNA, the CDR3 is TGTGCTGCGTGGGCCCACGTTGATAAGAAACTCTTT. Amino acid sequence: CAAWAHVDKKLF.

Ten or more counts support this clone. The chain links TRGV9 to TRGJ1 or TRGJ2. No J gene is reported in TCRdb; it was inferred here by comparing the DNA with germline. The CDR3 loop spans 12 amino acids. V trimming: 6 bases; J trimming: 3 bases; junction bases outside the gene matches: 5. CDR1 and CDR2 (germline): GITISATS, ISYDGTV (reference sequence). CDR3 protein: CALWYCYYKKLF. For the CDR3, the DNA is TGTGCCTTGTGGTACTGTTATTATAAGAAACTCTTT.

This clone ranks as medium-sized. This chain connects TRGV8 to TRGJP1. The J gene comes from matching the DNA to germline here; TCRdb lacks it. Trimming removed 3 bases from V and 2 bases from J; junction bases left unmatched: 9. This CDR3 region has 16 residues. Germline-derived CDR1 and CDR2 are VENAVY and YDSYNSRV. The CDR3, as DNA: TGTGCCACCTGGGATGAGGGGTGGACCACTGGTTGGTTCAAGATATTT. Protein product: CATWDEGWTTGWFKIF.

In its sample, this clone ranks as medium-sized. The CDR3, as DNA: TGTGCCTGCTGGATTAGGCACAATTATTATAAGAAACTCTTT. It specifies CACWIRHNYYKKLF. V gene TRGV11 combines with J gene TRGJ1 or TRGJ2. The J gene is not listed in TCRdb, so it was assigned here from a DNA match to germline. TRGV11 is identified as an open reading frame with a role that is uncertain. The CDR3 covers 14 residues. The trim removed 0 bases at V and 1 base at J, leaving 0 bases unmatched.